Detailed here is one T cell receptor (beta chain). Its antigen is unidentified. The length of the CDR3 is 16 residues. V dropped 5 bases and J dropped 3; count of bases not matched to a gene: 11. Germline V gene lookup returns CDR1 MDHEN and CDR2 SYDVKM. Quantitative 5'-RACE with molecular barcodes produced the TCR beta libraries. TCRdb re-called the 5' RACE reads with MiXCR, one entry per CDR3 protein. This sample has a few hundred thousand distinct CDR3 sequences; about a fifth occur once, and the top ten carry about 15%. The data derive from a study of CD8 T cells in ankylosing spondylitis. General study points: Within matched ankylosing spondylitis synovial fluid, disease-linked clones were reportedly significantly enriched. Seemingly characteristic of ankylosing spondylitis blood was a TCR beta motif consisting of about 8 highly homologous variants.

The V call is TRBV28, the J call TRBJ2-7; TRBD2 aligns across 9 bases. Material: blood, either unsorted or a sorted T cell fraction (not recorded which). The sequence was obtained from a male donor with ankylosing spondylitis. Here the CDR3 reads CASSPLSGRYFYEQYF. For the CDR3, the DNA is TGTGCCAGCAGTCCACTGAGCGGGAGGTATTTCTACGAGCAGTACTTC.